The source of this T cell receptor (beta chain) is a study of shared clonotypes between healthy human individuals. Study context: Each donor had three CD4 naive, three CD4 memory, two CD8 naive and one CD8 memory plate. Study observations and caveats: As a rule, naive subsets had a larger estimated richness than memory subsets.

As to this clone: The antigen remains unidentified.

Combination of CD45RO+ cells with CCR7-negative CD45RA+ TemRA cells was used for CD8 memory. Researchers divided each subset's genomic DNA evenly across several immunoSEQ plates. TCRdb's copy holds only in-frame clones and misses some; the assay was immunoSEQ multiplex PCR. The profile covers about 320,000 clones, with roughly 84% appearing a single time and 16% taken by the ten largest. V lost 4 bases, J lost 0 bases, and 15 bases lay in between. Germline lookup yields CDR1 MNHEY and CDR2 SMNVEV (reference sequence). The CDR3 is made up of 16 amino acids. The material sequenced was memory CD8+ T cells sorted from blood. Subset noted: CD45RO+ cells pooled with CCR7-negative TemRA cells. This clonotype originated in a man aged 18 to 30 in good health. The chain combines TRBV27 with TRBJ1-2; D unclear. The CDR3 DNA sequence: TGTGCCAGCAGTTCGGCAGGACGTTCTCCTAACTATGGCTACACCTTC. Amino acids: CASSSAGRSPNYGYTF.